What follows are 4 T cell receptor beta chains derived from one specimen sequenced in a study of T cell repertoires in cytomegalovirus infection. TCRdb fed the reads into MiXCR, producing one record per CDR3 protein. The sample contains just over 300,000 distinct CDR3 sequences, roughly 17% of which appear only once. The sequencing input was PBMCs. The receptors were gathered from a human donor in good health (CMV status not recorded). Some clones in this sample may be carry-over from other donors' samples.

This clonotype was observed a handful of times. V and J are TRBV11-2 and TRBJ2-3; 14 bases are a match to TRBD2. This CDR3 spans 16 amino acids. The germline gives CDR1 SGHAT, CDR2 FQNNGV. The trim removed 5 bases at V and 5 bases at J, leaving 6 bases unmatched. CDR3 bases: TGTGCCAGCAGCGGCCGACTAGCGGGGGGGAGAGATACGCAGTATTTT. It is translated as CASSGRLAGGRDTQYF.

This clonotype was counted ten times or more. V gene TRBV7-9 combines with J gene TRBJ1-2; TRBD1 matches at 9 bases. Germline loops: CDR1 SEHNR, CDR2 FQNEAQ (reference sequence). V gave up 5 bases and J gave up 5 bases; unmatched junction bases: 15. The CDR3 has 17 residues. The CDR3 is CASSPNLLGQGRYGYTF. CDR3 nucleotides: TGTGCCAGCAGCCCGAACCTATTGGGACAGGGTCGGTATGGCTACACCTTC. The full variable domain, with the rest looked up from reference TRBV7-9 and TRBJ1-2, is DTGVSQNPRHKITKRGQNVTFRCDPISEHNRLYWYRQTLGQGPEFLTYFQNEAQLEKSRLLSDRFSAERPKGSFSTLEIQRTEQGDSAMYLCASSPNLLGQGRYGYTFGSGTRLTVV.

This clonotype was found a few times. V usage is TRBV28 and J usage is TRBJ2-7, with a possible D match to TRBD1 (6 bases). CDR3 size: 14 residues. V shed 6 bases and J shed 3 bases, with 15 bases lying between them. Germline values: CDR1 MDHEN, CDR2 SYDVKM. DNA for the CDR3: TGTGCCAGCAGCTCCCCCGGACAGAGCTACGAGCAGTACTTC. Its protein is CASSSPGQSYEQYF.

The chain uses TRBV5-6 and TRBJ2-1; D is ambiguous. The V end was cut by 1 base, the J end by 9 bases, with 11 bases between. This CDR3 contains 13 residues. The germline V gene encodes CDR1 SGHDT and CDR2 YYEEEE. This chain's CDR3 is CASSLSPRGEQFF. CDR3 in DNA: TGTGCCAGCAGCTTGAGCCCCCGTGGTGAGCAGTTCTTC.